Given below is one T cell receptor (beta chain) in context. Its cognate antigen is unknown. The record originates from a study of T-cell reconstitution after alpha-beta-depleted transplantation in children. Broader study findings: It was reported that alpha-beta T cells came from several hundred expanded graft clones (about two months after transplant).

Germline V gives CDR1 SQVTM, CDR2 ANQGSEA. The CDR3 extends over 12 amino acids. V lost 3 bases to trimming and J lost 0 bases, with 6 bases between them. Unique molecular identifiers featured in how the TCRbeta library was prepared. TCRdb itself ran the PCR reads through MiXCR, one entry per CDR3 protein. The repertoire holds about 980,000 distinct CDR3 sequences, with about 29% as singletons. This chain uses TRBV29-1 with TRBJ2-7; D perhaps matches TRBD1 (5 bases). Source: PBMCs, mostly from graft donor cells, taken 360 days after TCRalphabeta/CD19-depleted stem cell transplant. The source of this sequence is a boy younger than two who had a stem cell transplant for SCID, so the T cells may come from the graft donor. This chain's CDR3 is CSVDRVSYEQYF. CDR3 in DNA: TGCAGCGTTGACAGGGTCTCCTACGAGCAGTACTTC.